This T cell receptor beta chain was identified in a study of OX40 agonist ivuxolimab in advanced cancers. About the study: Enrolled patients in dose escalation had cancers that were hepatocellular carcinoma, melanoma, renal cell or head and neck cancer.

Sampled blood was obtained at baseline, cycle 4 day 1, and cycle 7 day 1. Germline loops: CDR1 WSHSY, CDR2 SAAADI. The CDR3 consists of 18 residues. V was shortened by 3 bases and J by 3 bases, with 23 bases between the two germline ends. The repertoire was sequenced with immunoSEQ multiplex PCR; TCRdb's copy has only in-frame clones and lacks some. Altogether about 37,000 clones are present, 87% being singletons, with the ten largest covering under 20%. Broader study findings: Clonal expansion was seen in CD4+ and CD8+ blood T cells by week 6 at 0.1 to 3.0 mg/kg. Antigen specificity remained undetermined for the expanded peripheral T cells.

As for this clone: As yet, its antigen is unknown.

Sequencing used CD4+ or CD8+ T cells sorted from blood, obtained in a trial of the OX40 agonist ivuxolimab. This receptor was identified in an adult with an advanced solid tumor such as melanoma, head and neck, liver or kidney cancer. J is TRBJ1-1 and V is TRBV10-2; D may be TRBD1 (6 bases). This chain's CDR3 is CASSDLFGGEERDTEAFF. CDR3 sequence (DNA): TGCGCCAGCAGTGATTTATTTGGGGGCGAGGAGAGAGACACTGAAGCTTTCTTT.